What follows are 28 T cell receptor beta chains derived from one specimen sequenced in a study of T cells expressing NK-cell markers. TCRdb reworked the 5' RACE reads into one entry per CDR3 protein, no DNA. The listing contains about 430,000 distinct CDR3 sequences. The sample was blood T cells: a sorted CD56 or NKG2C T cell subset, CD4+ or CD8+ T cells, or bulk PBMC T cells (not recorded which). These receptors were obtained from a woman between 45 and 60 years old in good health.

The V gene is TRBV7-8, the J gene TRBJ2-2; TCRdb gives TRBD2 as the D gene, but with no DNA this cannot be confirmed. The CDR3 extends over 13 amino acids. Per germline, CDR1 SGHVS and CDR2 FQNEAQ. CDR3 region: CASTAGPTGELFF.

The V call is TRBV5-1, the J call TRBJ2-3. Per the germline V gene, CDR1 is SGHRS and CDR2 is YFSETQ. The CDR3 runs 15 residues. CDR3 residues: CASSLAASSTDTQYF.

This chain links TRBV5-1 with TRBJ2-5; as DNA is missing, the TRBD2 call by TCRdb cannot be tested. Germline values: CDR1 SGHRS, CDR2 YFSETQ. The CDR3 loop spans 18 amino acids. CDR3 in amino acids: CASSLGNRDSGMEETQYF.

The genes are TRBV10-3 and TRBJ2-3. Germline-derived CDR1 and CDR2 are ENHRY and SYGVKD. The length of the CDR3 is 14 residues. CDR3 protein: CAISADGDGDTQYF.

This chain uses TRBV5-1 with TRBJ2-7; the TCRdb call, TRBD2, lacks DNA for checking. The CDR3 consists of 17 residues. Germline V CDR1 and CDR2: SGHRS, YFSETQ. CDR3 sequence: CASSPLDGAGGPGEQYF.

The J gene is TRBJ2-5, the V gene TRBV5-1; TCRdb outputs TRBD2, but without DNA this stays unchecked. From germline, CDR1 is SGHRS and CDR2 YFSETQ. The CDR3 consists of 14 residues. This CDR3 is CATRLAGAAGTQYF.

This rearrangement joins TRBV20-1 to TRBJ2-2; the D call of TRBD2 rests on TCRdb alone, since no DNA is present to check it. There are 16 residues in the CDR3. CDR1 is DFQATT, CDR2 SNEGSKA, per germline (reference sequence). The CDR3 reads CSALLGTIFNTGELFF.

The chain links TRBV7-9 to TRBJ2-5; the D call of TRBD2 rests on TCRdb alone, since no DNA is present to check it. Germline CDR1 and CDR2: SEHNR and FQNEAQ (reference sequence). The CDR3 loop spans 17 amino acids. The CDR3 here is CASSLRGSRMYQETQYF.

The chain has TRBV13 and TRBJ2-3; TCRdb picks TRBD1, but there is no DNA to check that call. The germline V gene encodes CDR1 PRHDT and CDR2 FYEKMQ (reference sequence). The CDR3 spans 18 residues. CDR3 amino acids: CASSGQLVGGVRTDTQYF.

The chain links TRBV12-3 or TRBV12-4 to TRBJ1-2; the D call of TRBD1 rests on TCRdb alone, since no DNA is present to check it. The CDR3 runs to 16 residues. The CDR3 spells CASSWARGGGNYGYTF.

The V gene is TRBV5-6, the J gene TRBJ2-1. The CDR3 contains 14 residues. Germline V CDR1 and CDR2: SGHDT, YYEEEE. The CDR3 reads CASSPTRRSNEQFF.

The chain uses TRBV18 and TRBJ2-1; the D gene TCRdb calls, TRBD2, cannot be checked with no DNA. The CDR3 runs 18 residues. Germline loops: CDR1 KGHSH, CDR2 LQKENI. CDR3 protein: CASSRTPTLAGVWNEQFF. Filled out from reference TRBV18 and TRBJ2-1, the complete variable domain reads NAGVMQNPRHLVRRRGQEARLRCSPMKGHSHVYWYRQLPEEGLKFMVYLQKENIIDESGMPKERFSAEFPKEGPSILRIQQVVRGDSAAYFCASSRTPTLAGVWNEQFFGPGTRLTVL.

The V call is TRBV3-1, the J call TRBJ1-4; the D call of TRBD1 rests on TCRdb alone, since no DNA is present to check it. The CDR3 has 15 residues. CDR1 and CDR2 (germline): LGHDT, YNNKEL (reference sequence). CDR3 in amino acids: CASSQEPQGRGGLFF.

This chain joins TRBV12-3 or TRBV12-4 and TRBJ1-1. This CDR3 has 16 amino acids. CDR3 region: CASSLGTGRGFTEAFF.

This chain joins TRBV19 and TRBJ1-3. This CDR3 region has 16 residues. Germline values: CDR1 LNHDA, CDR2 SQIVND (reference sequence). The CDR3 sequence is CASSTLTGTSGNTIYF.

The chain is built from TRBV3-1 and TRBJ2-1. The V gene's germline CDR1 is LGHDT and CDR2 YNNKEL (reference sequence). The CDR3 totals 13 residues. CDR3 residues: CASSQGATNEQFF.

The V gene is TRBV7-6, the J gene TRBJ2-3; TCRdb designates TRBD1, a call that cannot be tested without DNA. Looked up from germline, CDR1 is SGHVS and CDR2 is FNYEAQ. The CDR3 has 14 residues. This chain's CDR3 is CASSFQGAADTQYF.

This chain joins TRBV11-3 and TRBJ2-5. CDR1 is SGHNT and CDR2 is YENEEA in the germline V gene. This CDR3 region has 14 residues. Here the CDR3 reads CASRSNRVQETQYF.

V and J are TRBV24-1 and TRBJ2-2; TCRdb calls TRBD1, which cannot be checked without DNA. Germline values: CDR1 KGHDR, CDR2 SFDVKD. The CDR3 consists of 15 residues. CDR3 loop: CATSGTGIYTGELFF.

The chain has TRBV15 and TRBJ2-3; the D call of TRBD1 rests on TCRdb alone, since no DNA is present to check it. Per germline, CDR1 LNHNV and CDR2 YYDKDF (reference sequence). The CDR3 contains 17 residues. The CDR3 loop is CATSRGRGDRATDTQYF.

CDR3 sequence reads: CASSSWGLASDTQYF. The chain is built from TRBV5-6 and TRBJ2-3. The germline gives CDR1 SGHDT, CDR2 YYEEEE. This CDR3 spans 15 amino acids.

V gene TRBV6-6 combines with J gene TRBJ1-5; TCRdb's assignment of TRBD1 cannot be checked, as there is no DNA. The CDR3 contains 16 residues. Germline lookup yields CDR1 MNHNY and CDR2 SVGAGI (reference sequence). The CDR3 spells CATSIRNRGSNQPQHF.

The chain is built from TRBV20-1 and TRBJ1-3; absent DNA, TCRdb's TRBD1 call cannot be checked. This CDR3 is 15 amino acids long. CDR1 is DFQATT, CDR2 SNEGSKA, per germline (reference sequence). This chain's CDR3 is CSATNQGWSGNTIYF.

The chain employs TRBV5-6 and TRBJ2-3; the TCRdb D gene call, TRBD1, has no DNA to confirm it. There are 16 residues in the CDR3. Germline values: CDR1 SGHDT, CDR2 YYEEEE. The CDR3 sequence: CASSPWTGILTDTQYF.

The chain recombines TRBV24-1 with TRBJ2-1; TCRdb designates TRBD2, a call that cannot be tested without DNA. Germline lookup yields CDR1 KGHDR and CDR2 SFDVKD. This CDR3 is built from 20 residues. The CDR3 loop is CATSDRRLAGHSISYNEQFF.

The genes are TRBV5-6 and TRBJ2-5; TCRdb calls TRBD1, which cannot be checked without DNA. CDR3 length: 16 residues. CDR1 is SGHDT, CDR2 YYEEEE, per germline. CDR3 region: CASSLAAGARKETQYF.

The chain couples TRBV7-6 to TRBJ2-5; TCRdb indicates TRBD2, and absent DNA this call remains unverified. From germline, CDR1 is SGHVS and CDR2 FNYEAQ. This CDR3 contains 16 residues. Here the CDR3 reads CASSLLRTNGGETQYF.

The rearrangement links TRBV7-9 to TRBJ1-1; the D call from TCRdb, TRBD1, cannot be confirmed without DNA. Germline V gene lookup returns CDR1 SEHNR and CDR2 FQNEAQ (reference sequence). This CDR3 is built from 14 residues. The CDR3 reads CASSRSGANTEAFF.